These 25 T cell receptor beta chains were all obtained from the same sample, sequenced in a study of T cells after yellow fever vaccination. Each CDR3 protein is one row after TCRdb ran MiXCR on the 5' RACE reads. This sample has 100,000 to 150,000 distinct CDR3 sequences, with 7.4% found just once. Sequenced here: CD4+ T cells sorted from PBMCs, sampled more than 8 days after the first yellow fever vaccination. Every receptor here comes from a man between 18 and 35 years old who received the YFV17D yellow fever vaccine.

To note about this clonotype: A much larger clone lies one base from this, so it may be a read error. The chain recombines TRBV24-1 with TRBJ2-5; D uncertain. The CDR3 runs 13 residues. CDR1 and CDR2 from the germline V gene are KGHDR and SFDVKD. Written as DNA, the CDR3 is TGTGCCACCAATGATTACCCACAAGAGACCCAGTACTTC. As protein: CATNDYPQETQYF.

This clonotype has just a few counts. This sequence joins TRBV3-1 and TRBJ2-3; TRBD2 matches 13 bases. This CDR3 is built from 18 residues. Per the germline V gene, CDR1 is LGHDT and CDR2 is YNNKEL (reference sequence). The J segment lost 1 base and the V segment lost 10 bases, leaving 14 bases of the junction unmatched. CDR3 nucleotides: TGTGCCATCAGTCAGACTAGCGGGGGGCCCCGAGGCACAGATACGCAGTATTTT. Amino acid sequence: CAISQTSGGPRGTDTQYF.

The sample holds many counts of this clonotype. CDR3 sequence (DNA): TGCAGTGCTAGGTTCGGTGGGGGGGCAGATACGCAGTATTTT. Its translation is CSARFGGGADTQYF. The rearrangement links TRBV20-1 to TRBJ2-3; 7 nucleotides line up with TRBD2. V was clipped by 3 bases and J by 4 bases; unmatched bases: 7. The germline CDR1 and CDR2 sequences are DFQATT and SNEGSKA (reference sequence). This CDR3 is built from 14 residues.

On this clonotype: A much larger clone lies one base from this, so it may be a read error. The V gene is TRBV5-1, the J gene TRBJ1-2; possible D gene TRBD1, 5 bases. V was shortened by 4 bases and J by 5 bases, with 15 bases between the two germline ends. From germline, CDR1 is SGHRS and CDR2 YFSETQ. This CDR3 has 14 amino acids. For the CDR3, the DNA is TGCGCCAGCAGCCTGATGGACAAGATGTATGGCTACACCTTC. This gives the protein CASSLMDKMYGYTF.

This clonotype came up many times. The V call is TRBV7-2, the J call TRBJ1-1, with D perhaps TRBD1 (6 bases). The germline V gene encodes CDR1 SGHTA and CDR2 FQGNSA. The CDR3 covers 14 residues. V lost 3 bases and J 5 bases, leaving 13 bases between the germline ends. CDR3 DNA: TGTGCCAGCAGCTTGGGGGGGGCGACGACTGAAGCTTTCTTT. The encoded protein is CASSLGGATTEAFF.

This clonotype was counted ten times or more. V gene TRBV2 combines with J gene TRBJ1-2; possible D gene TRBD1, 6 bases. The germline gives CDR1 SNHLY, CDR2 FYNNEI. The CDR3 spans 14 residues. V was shortened by 7 bases and J by 4 bases, with 16 bases between the two germline ends. The CDR3 DNA reads as TGTGCCAGCATTAGCACAGGGCCCCGCTATGGCTACACCTTC. Translation: CASISTGPRYGYTF.

Many counts were recorded for this clonotype. The V and J genes are TRBV6-1 and TRBJ2-7; 7 bases match TRBD1. Germline CDR1 MNHNS, CDR2 SASEGT. The V segment lost 6 bases and the J segment 2 bases; nucleotides outside the gene matches: 10. This CDR3 comprises 15 residues. CDR3 in amino acids: CASREGALLPYEQYF. The CDR3 DNA follows: TGTGCCAGCAGAGAGGGGGCTCTCCTCCCCTACGAGCAGTACTTC.

This clonotype was seen at least ten times. This CDR3 reads CASNPTGASNQPQHF. In DNA, the CDR3 is TGTGCCAGCAACCCTACAGGGGCGAGCAATCAGCCCCAGCATTTT. The chain employs TRBV7-8 and TRBJ1-5; 7 positions agree with TRBD1. Germline-derived CDR1 and CDR2 are SGHVS and FQNEAQ. After removal of 7 bases from V and 1 base from J, the junction contained 7 bases not matched to a gene. This CDR3 contains 15 residues.

Many counts were recorded for this clonotype. At one boundary the junction diverges from the germline segment, which might be a read error. This chain joins TRBV6-2 or TRBV6-3 and TRBJ1-2, with D possibly matching TRBD1 (5 bases). This CDR3 region has 13 residues. CDR1 is MNHEY and CDR2 is SVGEGT in the germline V gene. The CDR3 sequence: CASSYGPLRGPRF. Written as DNA, the CDR3 is TGTGCCAGCAGTTACGGCCCCCTGAGGGGCCCACGCTTC.

This clonotype appeared a few times. The V gene is TRBV27, the J gene TRBJ2-5; perhaps TRBD1 as D (6 bases). V lost 6 bases to trimming and J lost 5 bases, with 22 bases between them. Germline V CDR1 and CDR2: MNHEY, SMNVEV (reference sequence). The CDR3 runs to 16 residues. DNA of the CDR3: TGTGCCAGCAGCAACCTCAAGACAGGAGGTCGGGAGACCCAGTACTTC. Its translation is CASSNLKTGGRETQYF.

This clonotype showed up many times. V and J are TRBV28 and TRBJ1-1; the D gene is possibly TRBD1 (6 bases). Trimming took off 5 bases at V and 1 base at J, with 17 bases between the two ends. CDR3 length equals 16 residues. Germline assignment: CDR1 MDHEN and CDR2 SYDVKM. For the CDR3, the DNA is TGTGCCAGCAGTCCTATTGACAGGATGGGGAACACTGAAGCTTTCTTT. This gives the protein CASSPIDRMGNTEAFF. Variable domain in full (rest from reference TRBV28 and TRBJ1-1): DVKVTQSSRYLVKRTGEKVFLECVQDMDHENMFWYRQDPGLGLRLIYFSYDVKMKEKGDIPEGYSVSREKKERFSLILESASTNQTSMYLCASSPIDRMGNTEAFFGQGTRLTVV.

This clonotype occurred many times. V is TRBV20-1 and J is TRBJ1-3; 9 bases match TRBD1. V shed 6 bases and J 2 bases; nucleotides not matched to a gene: 2. Germline-derived CDR1 and CDR2 are DFQATT and SNEGSKA (reference sequence). CDR3 length: 13 residues. The CDR3 here is CSARQGAGNTIYF. CDR3 DNA: TGCAGTGCGCGACAGGGGGCTGGAAACACCATATATTTT.

In this sample, this clonotype turned up many times. The rearrangement uses TRBV6-1 and TRBJ1-1; D may be TRBD1 (5 bases). The V end was cut by 6 bases, the J end by 2 bases, with 10 bases between. This CDR3 is built from 13 residues. Germline values: CDR1 MNHNS, CDR2 SASEGT. The CDR3 coding sequence is TGTGCCAGCAGGCGGGACGGCAACACTGAAGCTTTCTTT. Its protein product is CASRRDGNTEAFF.

There are many counts of this clonotype. The rearrangement uses TRBV7-8 and TRBJ1-2; 7 positions match TRBD1. The CDR3 covers 14 residues. Germline-derived CDR1 and CDR2 are SGHVS and FQNEAQ. V was pared by 2 bases and J by 5 bases, with 5 bases of the junction left unmatched. The CDR3 sequence: CASSLYRGGYGYTF. The CDR3, as DNA: TGTGCCAGCAGCTTATACAGGGGTGGTTATGGCTACACCTTC.

This clonotype has ten or more counts. The chain is built from TRBV28 and TRBJ2-6, with D possibly matching TRBD2 (5 bases). Trimming left V 1 base short and J 1 base short, with 5 bases between. The CDR3 is 15 residues long. Germline loops: CDR1 MDHEN, CDR2 SYDVKM. The CDR3 spells CASSLSGSGANVLTF. DNA of the CDR3: TGTGCCAGCAGTTTATCGGGGTCTGGGGCCAACGTCCTGACTTTC.

This clonotype was recorded many times. The gene calls are TRBV15 and TRBJ2-5; D gene unclear. Germline-derived CDR1 and CDR2 are LNHNV and YYDKDF (reference sequence). The CDR3 covers 12 residues. The germline V and J ends were trimmed by 0 bases and 5 bases, with 4 bases remaining between them. As DNA, the CDR3 is TGTGCCACCAGCAGAGATTTGGAGACCCAGTACTTC. Protein: CATSRDLETQYF.

This clonotype was detected ten times or more. This rearrangement joins TRBV20-1 to TRBJ2-3; TRBD2 aligns across 8 bases. V trimming: 6 bases; J trimming: 5 bases; junction bases outside the gene matches: 13. The V gene's germline CDR1 is DFQATT and CDR2 SNEGSKA (reference sequence). This CDR3 is 15 amino acids long. This chain's CDR3 is CSASPRGGLLDTQYF. The CDR3 DNA reads as TGCAGTGCCAGCCCTCGGGGGGGCCTATTAGATACGCAGTATTTT.

There are many counts of this clonotype. V is TRBV11-2 and J is TRBJ1-2, with D possibly being TRBD1 (5 bases). V lost 5 bases to trimming and J lost 4 bases, with 14 bases between them. CDR3 length: 14 residues. Germline CDR1 and CDR2: SGHAT and FQNNGV. The CDR3 spells CASSDRRGFYGYTF. Written as DNA, the CDR3 is TGTGCCAGCAGCGACCGAAGGGGATTCTATGGCTACACCTTC.

Remarks on this clonotype: A read error is possible here, since a much larger clone lies one base away. V gene TRBV23-1 combines with J gene TRBJ2-2, with a possible D match to TRBD1 (5 bases). TRBV23-1 is an ORF, with its function uncertain. The CDR3 is 16 residues long. DNA for the CDR3: TGCGCCTGCAGTCAAGGGCAAGGGGCGGACACCGGGGAGCTGTTTTTT. This encodes CACSQGQGADTGELFF.

This clonotype was seen at least ten times. The rearrangement joins TRBV2 to TRBJ2-3, with unresolved D. Germline values: CDR1 SNHLY, CDR2 FYNNEI. The V and J ends lost 2 bases and 1 base respectively, with 7 bases between them. This CDR3 is built from 14 residues. In DNA form, the CDR3 reads TGTGCCAGCAGTGAAATATCAGGCACAGATACGCAGTATTTT. Translated, it gives CASSEISGTDTQYF.

This clonotype was detected many times. CDR3 coding DNA: TGTGCCAGCAGCCCACCTCCGGGGGACAAAAGCTCCTACAATGAGCAGTTCTTC. Its protein is CASSPPPGDKSSYNEQFF. V and J are TRBV11-1 and TRBJ2-1; perhaps D is TRBD1 or TRBD2 (6 bases each). With 5 bases removed from V and 0 bases from J, the gap between germline ends came to 20 bases. Germline V CDR1 and CDR2: SGHAT, FQDESV (reference sequence). The CDR3 has 18 amino acids.

This chain joins TRBV27 and TRBJ1-4, with unresolved D. With 1 base removed from V and 1 base from J, the gap between germline ends came to 4 bases. Germline V lookup: CDR1 MNHEY, CDR2 SMNVEV (reference sequence). This CDR3 has 14 amino acids. This CDR3 reads CASSLWGTNEKLFF. DNA for the CDR3: TGTGCCAGCAGTTTATGGGGAACTAATGAAAAACTGTTTTTT.

This clonotype was picked up many times. J is TRBJ2-5 and V is TRBV7-9; TRBD2 matches 10 bases. This CDR3 comprises 17 residues. V shed 5 bases, J shed 4 bases, and the junction held 13 bases outside the gene matches. The V gene's germline CDR1 is SEHNR and CDR2 FQNEAQ (reference sequence). The CDR3 DNA follows: TGTGCCAGCAGCCCCTCCCCGGGACTAGCGAATTCAGAGACCCAGTACTTC. Protein: CASSPSPGLANSETQYF.

This clonotype occurred many times. This rearrangement joins TRBV5-1 to TRBJ2-2; D is unresolved. The CDR3 length is 13 residues. Trimming removed 0 bases from V and 4 bases from J, with 4 bases in between. From germline, CDR1 is SGHRS and CDR2 YFSETQ. The CDR3 nucleotides read TGCGCCAGCAGCTTGGATTTCACCGGGGAGCTGTTTTTT. Protein: CASSLDFTGELFF.

This clonotype has ten or more counts. V and J are TRBV6-1 and TRBJ2-5, with a possible D match to TRBD2 (6 bases). The CDR3 totals 14 residues. In germline, CDR1 is MNHNS, CDR2 SASEGT. Trimming cost V 7 bases and J 4 bases, with 16 bases left between them. CDR3 amino acids: CASTEPLGGETQYF. The DNA for the CDR3 is TGTGCCAGCACCGAGCCCCTGGGGGGAGAGACCCAGTACTTC.